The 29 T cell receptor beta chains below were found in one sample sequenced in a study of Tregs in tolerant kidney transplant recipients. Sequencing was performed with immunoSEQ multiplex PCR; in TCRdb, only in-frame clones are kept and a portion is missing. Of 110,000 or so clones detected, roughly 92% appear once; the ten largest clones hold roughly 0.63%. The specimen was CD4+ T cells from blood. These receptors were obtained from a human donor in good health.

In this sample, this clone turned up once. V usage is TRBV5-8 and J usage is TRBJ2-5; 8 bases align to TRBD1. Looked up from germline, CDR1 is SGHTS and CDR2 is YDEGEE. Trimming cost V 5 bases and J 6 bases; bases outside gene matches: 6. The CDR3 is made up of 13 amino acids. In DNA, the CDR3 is TGTGCCAGCAGACAGGGGGGAATAAAGACCCAGTACTTC. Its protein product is CASRQGGIKTQYF.

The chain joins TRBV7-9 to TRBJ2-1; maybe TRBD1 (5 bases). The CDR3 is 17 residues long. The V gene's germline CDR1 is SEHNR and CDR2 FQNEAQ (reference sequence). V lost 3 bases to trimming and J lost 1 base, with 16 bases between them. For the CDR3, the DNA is TGTGCCAGCAGCTTGGAATCGACAGCCGAGTCCTACAATGAGCAGTTCTTC. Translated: CASSLESTAESYNEQFF.

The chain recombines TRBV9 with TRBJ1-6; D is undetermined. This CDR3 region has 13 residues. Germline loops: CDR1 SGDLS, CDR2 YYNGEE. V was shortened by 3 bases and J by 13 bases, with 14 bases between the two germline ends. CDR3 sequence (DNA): TGTGCCAGCAGCGCCAGTATGAGGTCGCCCCTCCACTTT. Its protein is CASSASMRSPLHF.

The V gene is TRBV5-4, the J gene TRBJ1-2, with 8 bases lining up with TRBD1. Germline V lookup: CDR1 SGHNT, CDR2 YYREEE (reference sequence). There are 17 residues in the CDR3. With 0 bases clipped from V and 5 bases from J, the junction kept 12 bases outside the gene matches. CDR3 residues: CASSLGQGNEELYGYTF. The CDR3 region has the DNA TGTGCCAGCAGCTTGGGACAGGGGAACGAGGAGCTTTATGGCTACACCTTC. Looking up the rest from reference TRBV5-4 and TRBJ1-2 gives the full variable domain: ETGVTQSPTHLIKTRGQQVTLRCSSQSGHNTVSWYQQALGQGPQFIFQYYREEENGRGNFPPRFSGLQFPNYSSELNVNALELDDSALYLCASSLGQGNEELYGYTFGSGTRLTVV.

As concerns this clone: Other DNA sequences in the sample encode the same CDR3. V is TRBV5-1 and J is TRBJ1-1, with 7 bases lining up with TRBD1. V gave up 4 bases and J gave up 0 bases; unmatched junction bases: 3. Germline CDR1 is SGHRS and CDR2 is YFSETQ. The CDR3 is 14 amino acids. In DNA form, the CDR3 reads TGCGCCAGCAGCCTGGGACAGATGAACACTGAAGCTTTCTTT. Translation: CASSLGQMNTEAFF. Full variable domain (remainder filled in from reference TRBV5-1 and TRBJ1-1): KAGVTQTPRYLIKTRGQQVTLSCSPISGHRSVSWYQQTPGQGLQFLFEYFSETQRNKGNFPGRFSGRQFSNSRSEMNVSTLELGDSALYLCASSLGQMNTEAFFGQGTRLTVV.

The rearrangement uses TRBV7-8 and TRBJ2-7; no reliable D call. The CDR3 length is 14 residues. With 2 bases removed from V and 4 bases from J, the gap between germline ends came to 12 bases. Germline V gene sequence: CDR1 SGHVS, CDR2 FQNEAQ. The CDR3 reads CASSLWDSGYEQYF. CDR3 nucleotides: TGTGCCAGCAGCTTATGGGATTCTGGGTACGAGCAGTACTTC. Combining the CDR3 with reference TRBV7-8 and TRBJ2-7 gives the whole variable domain GAGVSQSPRYKVAKRGQDVALRCDPISGHVSLFWYQQALGQGPEFLTYFQNEAQLDKSGLPSDRFFAERPEGSVSTLKIQRTQQEDSAVYLCASSLWDSGYEQYFGPGTRLTVT.

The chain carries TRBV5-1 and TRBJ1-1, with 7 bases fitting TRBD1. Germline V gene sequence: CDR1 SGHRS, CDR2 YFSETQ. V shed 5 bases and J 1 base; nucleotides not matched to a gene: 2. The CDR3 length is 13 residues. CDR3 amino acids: CASRTGQNTEAFF. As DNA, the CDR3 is TGCGCCAGCAGGACAGGGCAGAACACTGAAGCTTTCTTT.

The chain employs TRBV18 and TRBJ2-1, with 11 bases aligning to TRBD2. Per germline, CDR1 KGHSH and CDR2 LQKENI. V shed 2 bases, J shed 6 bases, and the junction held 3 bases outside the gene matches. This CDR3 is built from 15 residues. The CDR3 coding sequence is TGTGCCAGCTCACCAACTAGCGGGAGTGGCAATGAGCAGTTCTTC. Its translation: CASSPTSGSGNEQFF.

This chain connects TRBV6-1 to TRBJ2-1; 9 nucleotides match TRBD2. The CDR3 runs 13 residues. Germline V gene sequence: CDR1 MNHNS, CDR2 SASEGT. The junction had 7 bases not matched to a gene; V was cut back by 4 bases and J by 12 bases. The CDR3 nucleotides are TGTGCCAGCAGTGCCAGCGCGGGAGGGGGGCAGTTCTTC. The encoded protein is CASSASAGGGQFF.

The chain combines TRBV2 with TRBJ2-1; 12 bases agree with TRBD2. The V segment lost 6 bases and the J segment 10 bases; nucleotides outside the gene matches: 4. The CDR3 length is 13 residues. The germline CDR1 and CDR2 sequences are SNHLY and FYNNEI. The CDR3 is CASRAGTSGEQFF. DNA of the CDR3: TGTGCCAGCAGGGCCGGGACTAGCGGGGAGCAGTTCTTC. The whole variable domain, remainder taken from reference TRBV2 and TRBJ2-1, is EPEVTQTPSHQVTQMGQEVILRCVPISNHLYFYWYRQILGQKVEFLVSFYNNEISEKSEIFDDQFSVERPDGSNFTLKIRSTKLEDSAMYFCASRAGTSGEQFFGPGTRLTVL.

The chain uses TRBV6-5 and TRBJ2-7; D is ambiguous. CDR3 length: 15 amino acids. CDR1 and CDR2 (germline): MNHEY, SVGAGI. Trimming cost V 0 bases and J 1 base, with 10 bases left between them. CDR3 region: CASSYSPVGSYEQYF. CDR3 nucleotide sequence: TGTGCCAGCAGTTACTCGCCGGTCGGGTCCTACGAGCAGTACTTC.

CDR3 sequence (DNA): TGTGCCAGCAGCCCCTCCAATGCCGGAGATACGCAGTATTTT. This gives the protein CASSPSNAGDTQYF. V gene TRBV7-9 combines with J gene TRBJ2-3; D gene ambiguous. CDR1 and CDR2 from the germline V gene are SEHNR and FQNEAQ (reference sequence). CDR3 length: 14 residues. V lost 5 bases and J 5 bases, leaving 14 bases between the germline ends.

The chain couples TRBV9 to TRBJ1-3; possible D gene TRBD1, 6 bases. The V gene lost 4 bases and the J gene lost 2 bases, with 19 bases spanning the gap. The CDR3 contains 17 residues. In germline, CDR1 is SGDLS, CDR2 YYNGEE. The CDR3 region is CASSLRQDHVAGNTIYF. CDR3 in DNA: TGTGCCAGCAGCCTTCGACAGGATCACGTAGCTGGAAACACCATATATTTT.

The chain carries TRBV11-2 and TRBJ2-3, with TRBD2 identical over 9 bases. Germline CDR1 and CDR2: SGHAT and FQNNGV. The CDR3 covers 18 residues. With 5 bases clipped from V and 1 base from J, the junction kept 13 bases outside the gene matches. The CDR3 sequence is CASSLGPAIAGGTDTQYF. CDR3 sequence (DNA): TGTGCCAGCAGCCTAGGGCCTGCTATAGCGGGAGGCACAGATACGCAGTATTTT.

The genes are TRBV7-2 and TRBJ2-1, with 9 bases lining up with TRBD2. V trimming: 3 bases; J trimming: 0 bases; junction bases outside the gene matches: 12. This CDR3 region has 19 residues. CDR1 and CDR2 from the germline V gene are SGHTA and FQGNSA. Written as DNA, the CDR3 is TGTGCCAGCAGCTTCCCACCCCAAGCGGGGGGTAGCTCCTACAATGAGCAGTTCTTC. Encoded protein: CASSFPPQAGGSSYNEQFF. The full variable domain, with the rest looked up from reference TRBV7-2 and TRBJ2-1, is GAGVSQSPSNKVTEKGKDVELRCDPISGHTALYWYRQSLGQGLEFLIYFQGNSAPDKSGLPSDRFSAERTGGSVSTLTIQRTQQEDSAVYLCASSFPPQAGGSSYNEQFFGPGTRLTVL.

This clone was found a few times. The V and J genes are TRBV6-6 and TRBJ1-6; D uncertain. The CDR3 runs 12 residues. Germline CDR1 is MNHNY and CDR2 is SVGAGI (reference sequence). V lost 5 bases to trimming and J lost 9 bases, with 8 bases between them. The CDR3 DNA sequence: TGTGCCAGCAGTGCCGACACTTCACCCCTCCACTTT. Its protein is CASSADTSPLHF.

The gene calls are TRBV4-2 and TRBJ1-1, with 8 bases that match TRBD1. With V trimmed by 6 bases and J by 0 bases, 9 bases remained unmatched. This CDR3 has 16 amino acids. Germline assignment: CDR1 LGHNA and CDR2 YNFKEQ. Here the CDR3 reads CASRQGATTLNTEAFF. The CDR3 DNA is TGTGCCAGCAGGCAGGGGGCCACCACCCTGAACACTGAAGCTTTCTTT.

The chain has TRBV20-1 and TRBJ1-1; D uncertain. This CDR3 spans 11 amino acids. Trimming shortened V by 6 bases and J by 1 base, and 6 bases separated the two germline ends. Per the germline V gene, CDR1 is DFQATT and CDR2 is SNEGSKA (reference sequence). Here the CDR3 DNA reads TGCAGTGCCCGGGAGAACACTGAAGCTTTCTTT. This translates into CSARENTEAFF.

CDR3 loop: CASSLISGVSYNEQFF. The CDR3 DNA is TGTGCCAGCAGCTTAATAAGCGGGGTGTCCTACAATGAGCAGTTCTTC. The rearrangement joins TRBV7-3 to TRBJ2-1; 7 positions match TRBD2. The CDR3 sequence is 16 residues long. CDR1 is SGHTA, CDR2 FQGTGA, per germline. V was clipped by 1 base and J by 1 base; unmatched bases: 4.

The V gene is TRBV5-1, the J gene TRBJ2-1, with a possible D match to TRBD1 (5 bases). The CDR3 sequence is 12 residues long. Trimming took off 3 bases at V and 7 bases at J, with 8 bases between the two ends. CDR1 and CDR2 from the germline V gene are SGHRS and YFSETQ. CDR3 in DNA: TGCGCCAGCAGCTCAGGGCGGAATGAGCAGTTCTTC. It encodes CASSSGRNEQFF.

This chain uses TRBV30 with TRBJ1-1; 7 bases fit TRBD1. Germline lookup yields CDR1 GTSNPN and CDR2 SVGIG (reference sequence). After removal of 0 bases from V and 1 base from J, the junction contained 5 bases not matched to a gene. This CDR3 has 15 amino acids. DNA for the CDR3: TGTGCCTGGAGTGTGGCGTGGACAGGGAACACTGAAGCTTTCTTT. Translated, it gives CAWSVAWTGNTEAFF.

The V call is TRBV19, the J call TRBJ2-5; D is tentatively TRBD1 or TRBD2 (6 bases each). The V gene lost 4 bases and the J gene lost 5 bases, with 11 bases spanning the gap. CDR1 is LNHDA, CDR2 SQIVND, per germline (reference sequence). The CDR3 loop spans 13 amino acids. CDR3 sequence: CASSNRGLETQYF. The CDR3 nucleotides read TGTGCCAGTAGTAATCGGGGGCTTGAGACCCAGTACTTC.

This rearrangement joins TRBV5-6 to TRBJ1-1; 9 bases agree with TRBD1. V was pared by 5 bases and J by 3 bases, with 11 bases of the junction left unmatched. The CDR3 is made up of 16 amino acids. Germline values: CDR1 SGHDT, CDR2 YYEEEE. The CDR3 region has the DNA TGTGCCAGCAGTTCGCATACAGGGGGCTGGGACACTGAAGCTTTCTTT. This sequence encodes CASSSHTGGWDTEAFF. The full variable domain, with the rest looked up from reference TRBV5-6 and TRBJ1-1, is DAGVTQSPTHLIKTRGQQVTLRCSPKSGHDTVSWYQQALGQGPQFIFQYYEEEERQRGNFPDRFSGHQFPNYSSELNVNALLLGDSALYLCASSSHTGGWDTEAFFGQGTRLTVV.

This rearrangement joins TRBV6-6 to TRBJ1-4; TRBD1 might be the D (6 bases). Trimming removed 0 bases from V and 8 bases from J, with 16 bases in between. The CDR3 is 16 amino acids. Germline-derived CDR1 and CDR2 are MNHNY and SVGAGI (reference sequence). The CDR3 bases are TGTGCCAGCAGTTACTCGAGGGGGTTCCCGTCCGAAAAACTGTTTTTT. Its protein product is CASSYSRGFPSEKLFF.

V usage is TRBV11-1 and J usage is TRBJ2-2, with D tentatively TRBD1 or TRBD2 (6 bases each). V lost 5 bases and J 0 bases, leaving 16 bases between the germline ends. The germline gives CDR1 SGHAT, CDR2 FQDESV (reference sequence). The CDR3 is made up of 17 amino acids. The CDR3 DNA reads TGTGCCAGCAGCCCCCGTGGAGGGGGGACGAACACCGGGGAGCTGTTTTTT. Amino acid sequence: CASSPRGGGTNTGELFF. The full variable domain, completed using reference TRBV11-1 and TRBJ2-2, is EAEVAQSPRYKITEKSQAVAFWCDPISGHATLYWYRQILGQGPELLVQFQDESVVDDSQLPKDRFSAERLKGVDSTLKIQPAELGDSAMYLCASSPRGGGTNTGELFFGEGSRLTVL.

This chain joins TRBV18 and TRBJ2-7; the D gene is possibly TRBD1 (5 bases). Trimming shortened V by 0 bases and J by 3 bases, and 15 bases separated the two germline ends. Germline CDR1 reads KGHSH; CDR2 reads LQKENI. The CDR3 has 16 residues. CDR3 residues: CASSPPTLGRDYEQYF. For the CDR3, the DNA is TGTGCCAGCTCACCACCTACCTTGGGCAGGGACTACGAGCAGTACTTC.

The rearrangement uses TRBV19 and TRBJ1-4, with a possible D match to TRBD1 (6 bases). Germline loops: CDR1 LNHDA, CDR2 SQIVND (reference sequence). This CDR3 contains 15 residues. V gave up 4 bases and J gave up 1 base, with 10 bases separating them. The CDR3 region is CASSTGQLTNEKLFF. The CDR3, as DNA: TGTGCCAGTAGTACCGGACAGCTAACTAATGAAAAACTGTTTTTT.

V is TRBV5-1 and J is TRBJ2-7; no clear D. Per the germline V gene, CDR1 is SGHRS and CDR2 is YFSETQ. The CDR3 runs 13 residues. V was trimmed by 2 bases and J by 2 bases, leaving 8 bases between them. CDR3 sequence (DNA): TGCGCCAGCAGCTTAGGTAGGACCTACGAGCAGTACTTC. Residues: CASSLGRTYEQYF.

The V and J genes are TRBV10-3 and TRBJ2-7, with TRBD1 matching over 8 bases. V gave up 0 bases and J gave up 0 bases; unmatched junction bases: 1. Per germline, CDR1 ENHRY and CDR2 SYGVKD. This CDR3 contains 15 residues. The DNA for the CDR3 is TGTGCCATCAGTGAGTCGGGGACAGGCTCCTACGAGCAGTACTTC. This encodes CAISESGTGSYEQYF.